What follows are 28 T cell receptor beta chains derived from one specimen sequenced in a study of response to subunit inactivated influenza vaccine. Each CDR3 protein gets one entry after TCRdb re-called the RT-PCR reads with MiXCR. This repertoire shows 500,000 to 600,000 distinct CDR3 sequences, approximately 11% found once; its top ten account for 11%. This same sample was also part of a study on T cells expressing NK-cell markers. As that report states: It was by 5'RACE template switching with UMIs that TCR beta cDNA was made.

Here the sequenced sample was PBMCs from blood, taken on the day of vaccination. These receptors originate from a man between 50 and 59 years old who received an inactivated influenza vaccine.

This clonotype has a count of ten or more. V is TRBV20-1 and J is TRBJ2-3, with 8 bases fitting TRBD2. This CDR3 comprises 13 residues. Per the germline V gene, CDR1 is DFQATT and CDR2 is SNEGSKA (reference sequence). The ends lost 6 bases at V and 2 bases at J; junction bases unmatched: 4. The CDR3: CSANSGNTDTQYF. In nucleotides, the CDR3 is TGCAGTGCCAATAGCGGGAACACAGATACGCAGTATTTT.

On this clonotype itself: Possible read error: a much larger clone is one base away. The CDR3 does not close with the conserved phenylalanine or tryptophan, likely indicating a read error. The chain uses TRBV4-1 and TRBJ2-1; D is perhaps TRBD2 (7 bases). There are 13 residues in the CDR3. Germline lookup yields CDR1 MGHRA and CDR2 YSYEKL. V was trimmed by 2 bases and J by 9 bases, leaving 11 bases between them. The CDR3 sequence: CASSQRGGTEQFL. CDR3 DNA: TGCGCCAGCAGCCAAAGGGGGGGAACTGAGCAGTTCCTC.

The sample holds a few counts of this clonotype. V is TRBV10-3 and J is TRBJ2-1; 12 bases align to TRBD2. This CDR3 is 14 amino acids long. V lost 4 bases, J lost 9 bases, and 4 bases stayed unmatched. Per the germline V gene, CDR1 is ENHRY and CDR2 is SYGVKD. The DNA of the CDR3 is TGTGCCATCAGTGGGCTAGCGGGAGGGCCTGAGCAGTTCTTC. It encodes CAISGLAGGPEQFF.

This clonotype appeared many times. The rearrangement uses TRBV10-3 and TRBJ2-7; 11 nucleotides align to TRBD2. Germline V gene data show CDR1 as ENHRY and CDR2 as SYGVKD. This CDR3 contains 14 residues. With 4 bases clipped from V and 6 bases from J, the junction kept 5 bases outside the gene matches. CDR3 region: CAISVAGGGSEQYF. CDR3 coding DNA: TGTGCCATCAGTGTAGCGGGAGGGGGCTCCGAGCAGTACTTC.

This clonotype turned up a few times. The genes are TRBV6-2 or TRBV6-3 and TRBJ2-7; 13 bases align to TRBD2. The germline CDR1 and CDR2 sequences are MNHEY and SVGEGT. The CDR3 has 20 amino acids. After removal of 6 bases from V and 0 bases from J, the junction contained 17 bases not matched to a gene. CDR3 region: CASSSPAAQTSGRNSYEQYF. The CDR3 DNA reads TGTGCCAGCAGCTCACCGGCGGCCCAGACTAGCGGGAGGAACTCCTACGAGCAGTACTTC.

This clonotype was found a few times. The chain is built from TRBV7-6 and TRBJ2-5; no definite D call. Germline V gene data show CDR1 as SGHVS and CDR2 as FNYEAQ. This CDR3 comprises 13 residues. V was cut by 2 bases and J by 5 bases, with 9 bases left in between. The CDR3 DNA reads TGTGCCAGCAGCTTATTCATCAGGGAGACCCAGTACTTC. Its translation is CASSLFIRETQYF.

A few counts support this clonotype. This CDR3 is CASSGQVPNTGELFF. CDR3 coding DNA: TGTGCCAGCAGTGGACAGGTTCCAAACACCGGGGAGCTGTTTTTT. V is TRBV12-3 or TRBV12-4 and J is TRBJ2-2, with 7 bases lining up with TRBD1. The V gene end was trimmed by 5 bases and the J gene end by 2 bases; junction bases not matched to a gene: 5. There are 15 residues in the CDR3.

The chain has TRBV15 and TRBJ2-2; the match to TRBD2 covers 10 bases. Per the germline V gene, CDR1 is LNHNV and CDR2 is YYDKDF (reference sequence). This CDR3 comprises 16 residues. V lost 6 bases and J lost 6; bases outside the gene matches: 10. CDR3 sequence (DNA): TGTGCCACCAGGACTTTAGCGGGGGGTTATTCCGGGGAGCTGTTTTTT. Protein sequence: CATRTLAGGYSGELFF. Variable domain in full (rest from reference TRBV15 and TRBJ2-2): DAMVIQNPRYQVTQFGKPVTLSCSQTLNHNVMYWYQQKSSQAPKLLFHYYDKDFNNEADTPDNFQSRRPNTSFCFLDIRSPGLGDTAMYLCATRTLAGGYSGELFFGEGSRLTVL.

This clonotype turned up a few times. The J gene is TRBJ2-2, the V gene TRBV9; D tentatively fits TRBD1 or TRBD2 (5 bases each). Trimming shortened V by 4 bases and J by 7 bases, and 17 bases separated the two germline ends. CDR1 and CDR2 (germline): SGDLS, YYNGEE. CDR3 length: 15 amino acids. CDR3 sequence: CASSSSGTAFGELFF. The CDR3, as DNA: TGTGCCAGCAGCTCCTCGGGGACGGCCTTCGGGGAGCTGTTTTTT. Full variable domain (rest looked up from reference TRBV9 and TRBJ2-2): DSGVTQTPKHLITATGQRVTLRCSPRSGDLSVYWYQQSLDQGLQFLIQYYNGEERAKGNILERFSAQQFPDLHSELNLSSLELGDSALYFCASSSSGTAFGELFFGEGSRLTVL.

This rearrangement joins TRBV3-1 to TRBJ2-6; TRBD1 matches 7 bases. J gave up 0 bases and V 4 bases, and 6 bases lay outside the gene matches. This CDR3 spans 17 amino acids. In germline, CDR1 is LGHDT, CDR2 YNNKEL (reference sequence). CDR3 sequence: CASSPRTGGSGANVLTF. The DNA for the CDR3 is TGTGCCAGCAGCCCTCGGACAGGTGGCTCTGGGGCCAACGTCCTGACTTTC.

In this sample, this clonotype turned up a few times. This sequence joins TRBV28 and TRBJ2-7; a weak D match, TRBD2 (6 bases). Germline V gives CDR1 MDHEN, CDR2 SYDVKM. Trimming left V 4 bases short and J 0 bases short, with 7 bases between. There are 13 residues in the CDR3. CDR3 bases: TGTGCCAGCAGTTCTAGCGACTCCTACGAGCAGTACTTC. Protein product: CASSSSDSYEQYF. The full variable domain, with the rest looked up from reference TRBV28 and TRBJ2-7, is DVKVTQSSRYLVKRTGEKVFLECVQDMDHENMFWYRQDPGLGLRLIYFSYDVKMKEKGDIPEGYSVSREKKERFSLILESASTNQTSMYLCASSSSDSYEQYFGPGTRLTVT.

In this sample, this clonotype turned up a few times. The chain combines TRBV9 with TRBJ2-5; D is unresolved. The V gene lost 0 bases and the J gene lost 3 bases, with 6 bases spanning the gap. Germline CDR1 reads SGDLS; CDR2 reads YYNGEE. This CDR3 contains 13 residues. The CDR3 region is CASSVGYEETQYF. DNA of the CDR3: TGTGCCAGCAGCGTAGGATACGAAGAGACCCAGTACTTC.

The V gene is TRBV4-2, the J gene TRBJ2-1; 9 bases are shared with TRBD2. V trimming: 1 base; J trimming: 7 bases; junction bases outside the gene matches: 5. This CDR3 spans 15 amino acids. Germline V gene data show CDR1 as LGHNA and CDR2 as YNFKEQ. The CDR3 sequence is CASSQGLAGINEQFF. The DNA for the CDR3 is TGTGCCAGCAGCCAAGGTCTAGCGGGGATTAATGAGCAGTTCTTC.

The table lists this clonotype with many counts. The gene calls are TRBV15 and TRBJ1-1, with D tentatively TRBD1 (5 bases). The CDR3 length is 18 residues. V lost 0 bases and J lost 0, with 17 bases in between. The germline gives CDR1 LNHNV, CDR2 YYDKDF (reference sequence). In nucleotides, the CDR3 is TGTGCCACCAGCAGAGAAGAACCTGGTGCAGGGCTGAACACTGAAGCTTTCTTT. Its protein is CATSREEPGAGLNTEAFF. Combining the CDR3 with reference TRBV15 and TRBJ1-1 gives the whole variable domain DAMVIQNPRYQVTQFGKPVTLSCSQTLNHNVMYWYQQKSSQAPKLLFHYYDKDFNNEADTPDNFQSRRPNTSFCFLDIRSPGLGDTAMYLCATSREEPGAGLNTEAFFGQGTRLTVV.

This clonotype was counted a few times. The genes are TRBV28 and TRBJ2-7; 9 bases align to TRBD1. The CDR3 contains 15 residues. Germline lookup yields CDR1 MDHEN and CDR2 SYDVKM. V trimming: 3 bases; J trimming: 3 bases; junction bases outside the gene matches: 6. The CDR3, as DNA: TGTGCCAGCAGTTTGAGGGGGACAGGGTTCTACGAGCAGTACTTC. It is translated as CASSLRGTGFYEQYF.

This clonotype was seen many times. For the CDR3, the DNA is TGTGCCAGCCGGCCTTTGAACACTGAAGCTTTCTTT. Translating gives CASRPLNTEAFF. The chain employs TRBV2 and TRBJ1-1; D not certain. The CDR3 spans 12 residues. V shed 8 bases and J shed 0 bases, with 7 bases lying between them. CDR1 and CDR2 from the germline V gene are SNHLY and FYNNEI.

J is TRBJ2-3 and V is TRBV5-5; no clear D gene. Trimming removed 0 bases at V and 2 bases at J, with 13 bases between. The CDR3 sequence is 16 residues long. The germline V gene has CDR1 SGHKS and CDR2 YYEKEE (reference sequence). This chain's CDR3 is CASSLEGQRATDTQYF. CDR3 coding DNA: TGTGCCAGCAGCTTGGAGGGCCAACGGGCCACAGATACGCAGTATTTT.

This clonotype was seen many times. This chain links TRBV5-1 with TRBJ2-1, with D hard to call. Trimming took 1 base from V and 7 from J, leaving 21 bases between them. In germline, CDR1 is SGHRS, CDR2 YFSETQ. This CDR3 is built from 17 residues. The DNA for the CDR3 is TGCGCCAGCAGCTTGTTTGCTGTAACAGACACCGGGAATGAGCAGTTCTTC. It encodes CASSLFAVTDTGNEQFF.

To note about this clonotype: Germline is not matched at one junction end, which may reflect a read error. The rearrangement joins TRBV7-7 to TRBJ2-1; D is undetermined. The germline gives CDR1 SSHAT, CDR2 FNYEAQ (reference sequence). The CDR3 is 14 residues long. The chain's CDR3 is CASSPGVSGNEQFF. CDR3 coding DNA: TGTGCTAGCAGCCCAGGAGTGAGTGGCAATGAGCAGTTCTTC.

This clonotype was seen more than once but under ten times. The J gene is TRBJ2-4, the V gene TRBV5-5; D not resolved. Germline values: CDR1 SGHKS, CDR2 YYEKEE (reference sequence). Trimming pared 0 bases from V and 9 bases from J, leaving 7 bases between. This CDR3 contains 12 residues. The CDR3 sequence is CASSLAQSIQYF. CDR3 DNA: TGTGCCAGCAGCTTGGCTCAGAGCATTCAGTACTTC.

The genes are TRBV15 and TRBJ1-4, with TRBD1 matching over 7 bases. The CDR3 is made up of 15 amino acids. Germline-derived CDR1 and CDR2 are LNHNV and YYDKDF (reference sequence). With 5 bases clipped from V and 8 bases from J, the junction kept 11 bases outside the gene matches. CDR3 protein: CATSGERRDREKLFF. The CDR3 region has the DNA TGTGCCACCAGCGGGGAGAGAAGGGACAGAGAAAAACTGTTTTTT.

The genes are TRBV20-1 and TRBJ2-1, with 14 bases fitting TRBD2. The V gene's germline CDR1 is DFQATT and CDR2 SNEGSKA (reference sequence). J lost 8 bases, V lost 6 bases, and 12 bases had no gene match. CDR3 size: 16 residues. The CDR3 protein is CSATGTSGGPFDEQFF. The CDR3, as DNA: TGCAGTGCAACCGGGACTAGCGGGGGCCCGTTCGATGAGCAGTTCTTC.

V is TRBV14 and J is TRBJ2-3, with 12 bases identical to TRBD2. In germline, CDR1 is SGHDN, CDR2 FVKESK. Trimming at V came to 0 bases and at J to 6 bases, leaving 7 bases not matched to a gene. This CDR3 spans 17 amino acids. The DNA for the CDR3 is TGTGCCAGCAGCCAAGATCCTAGCGGGAGGGCAATCGATACGCAGTATTTT. It specifies CASSQDPSGRAIDTQYF.

The chain recombines TRBV6-1 with TRBJ2-2, with no clear D. CDR3 length: 14 residues. V was clipped by 4 bases and J by 1 base, with 7 bases between them. Germline CDR1 is MNHNS and CDR2 is SASEGT. CDR3: CASSAVRNTGELFF. The CDR3 region has the DNA TGTGCCAGCAGTGCGGTTAGGAACACCGGGGAGCTGTTTTTT.

J is TRBJ2-2 and V is TRBV10-3; TRBD1 might be the D (6 bases). Trimming took off 6 bases at V and 1 base at J, with 9 bases between the two ends. The CDR3 is 14 residues long. Germline CDR1 reads ENHRY; CDR2 reads SYGVKD. The CDR3 bases are TGTGCCATCAGCCGGGACAAGAACACCGGGGAGCTGTTTTTT. This codes for CAISRDKNTGELFF.

This chain links TRBV5-1 with TRBJ1-1, with D possibly matching TRBD1 (5 bases). This CDR3 is built from 13 residues. CDR1 and CDR2 (germline): SGHRS, YFSETQ. V gave up 4 bases and J gave up 3 bases, with 10 bases separating them. The CDR3 bases are TGCGCCAGCAGCGTAGTACAGGACACTGAAGCTTTCTTT. Amino acids: CASSVVQDTEAFF.

This clonotype was observed at least ten times. This chain joins TRBV28 and TRBJ1-2; D is possibly TRBD1 (6 bases). The CDR3 extends over 16 amino acids. Germline lookup yields CDR1 MDHEN and CDR2 SYDVKM. V lost 5 bases to trimming and J lost 4 bases, with 20 bases between them. The CDR3 DNA follows: TGTGCCAGCAGTCCTTTACCTAGGGGGAACATCTATGGCTACACCTTC. Its translation is CASSPLPRGNIYGYTF.

This clonotype was counted a few times. In nucleotides, the CDR3 is TGTGCCAGCAGCCGGCCCCCGGAAGCCCAGATGTACTTC. Translated, it gives CASSRPPEAQMYF. V usage is TRBV5-7 and J usage is TRBJ2-5; the D is unclear. TRBV5-7 is assigned to the ORF class and has an uncertain function. The CDR3 extends over 13 amino acids. The germline V and J ends were trimmed by 4 bases and 13 bases, with 20 bases remaining between them.